These 27 T cell receptor beta chains were all obtained from the same sample, sequenced in a study of early T cells in non-severe SARS-CoV-2 infection. TCRdb ran MiXCR on the 5' RACE reads and lists one entry per CDR3 protein. The sample records 55,000 to 65,000 distinct CDR3 sequences, 10% to 15% being singletons. The input for sequencing was whole blood, taken at baseline. These receptors were taken from an adult who was a healthcare worker with PCR-confirmed SARS-CoV-2 infection or an uninfected control (not recorded which).

This clonotype was detected only a few times. J is TRBJ2-5 and V is TRBV5-1; TRBD2 agrees at 8 bases. CDR3 length: 14 residues. V lost 4 bases to trimming and J lost 5 bases; unmatched junction nucleotides: 7. The V gene's germline CDR1 is SGHRS and CDR2 YFSETQ. CDR3 residues: CASSPGGARETQYF. The CDR3 coding sequence is TGCGCCAGCAGCCCCGGGGGGGCTAGGGAGACCCAGTACTTC.

This clonotype was found many times. The rearrangement links TRBV20-1 to TRBJ1-2; D ambiguous. V lost 6 bases and J 8 bases, leaving 16 bases between the germline ends. The CDR3 has 12 residues. Germline V gives CDR1 DFQATT, CDR2 SNEGSKA (reference sequence). CDR3 coding DNA: TGCAGTGCAACAATGGGAGGGAGCGGCTACACCTTC. Translating it yields CSATMGGSGYTF.

This clonotype has more than one count but fewer than ten. The chain links TRBV5-6 to TRBJ2-1, with D uncertain. V was shortened by 2 bases and J by 0 bases, with 9 bases between the two germline ends. CDR1 is SGHDT and CDR2 is YYEEEE in the germline V gene. The CDR3 totals 15 residues. DNA of the CDR3: TGTGCCAGCAGCTTTGATATGAGCTCCTACAATGAGCAGTTCTTC. It yields the protein CASSFDMSSYNEQFF.

The chain links TRBV6-6 to TRBJ2-6; D gene unclear. Trimming removed 2 bases at V and 0 bases at J, with 11 bases between. Per the germline V gene, CDR1 is MNHNY and CDR2 is SVGAGI (reference sequence). There are 17 residues in the CDR3. The CDR3 loop reads CASSYATLSSGANVLTF. In DNA, the CDR3 is TGTGCCAGCAGTTACGCGACACTAAGCTCTGGGGCCAACGTCCTGACTTTC.

This clonotype has a handful of counts. This chain uses TRBV29-1 with TRBJ2-5, with a tentative D call TRBD2 (5 bases). Per the germline V gene, CDR1 is SQVTM and CDR2 is ANQGSEA. This CDR3 is built from 13 residues. The V end was cut by 6 bases, the J end by 3 bases, with 14 bases between. This chain's CDR3 is CSVGGRLKETQYF. In DNA, the CDR3 is TGCAGCGTCGGAGGACGGCTGAAAGAGACCCAGTACTTC. The full variable domain, in which reference TRBV29-1 and TRBJ2-5 provide the parts outside the CDR3, is SAVISQKPSRDICQRGTSLTIQCQVDSQVTMMFWYRQQPGQSLTLIATANQGSEATYESGFVIDKFPISRPNLTFSTLTVSNMSPEDSSIYLCSVGGRLKETQYFGPGTRLLVL.

V usage is TRBV20-1 and J usage is TRBJ2-3; TRBD2 matches at 15 bases. CDR1 is DFQATT, CDR2 SNEGSKA, per germline (reference sequence). This CDR3 contains 16 residues. The J segment lost 9 bases and the V segment lost 0 bases, leaving 7 bases of the junction unmatched. For the CDR3, the DNA is TGCAGTGCTAGAGATTGGACTAGCGGGGGGGCCGGCACGCAGTATTTT. Translated: CSARDWTSGGAGTQYF.

This clonotype was seen at least ten times. This rearrangement joins TRBV6-4 to TRBJ1-1; D is possibly TRBD1 (6 bases). The CDR3 is 13 residues long. With 5 bases removed from V and 1 base from J, the gap between germline ends came to 8 bases. The germline CDR1 and CDR2 sequences are MRHNA and SNTAGT. For the CDR3, the DNA is TGTGCCAGCAGTTCGGGACAGAACACTGAAGCTTTCTTT. Its translation is CASSSGQNTEAFF.

This clonotype showed up just a few times. The chain employs TRBV5-1 and TRBJ1-2; D gene ambiguous. The CDR3 sequence is 14 residues long. Trimming took 4 bases from V and 0 from J, leaving 10 bases between them. CDR1 and CDR2 (germline): SGHRS, YFSETQ. The CDR3 loop reads CASSHDIPNYGYTF. In DNA form, the CDR3 reads TGCGCCAGCAGCCATGACATCCCTAACTATGGCTACACCTTC.

This clonotype turned up a few times. The chain links TRBV12-2 to TRBJ2-7. TRBV12-2 is noted as a pseudogene. The CDR3 is 13 amino acids. The CDR3 nucleotides are TGTGCAAGTCGCCATAGCACAGTCTACGAGCAGTACTTC. It specifies CASRHSTVYEQYF.

This sequence joins TRBV25-1 and TRBJ2-6; D gene uncertain. Trimming left V 8 bases short and J 0 bases short, with 5 bases between. Germline lookup yields CDR1 MGHDK and CDR2 SYGVNS. The CDR3 is made up of 13 amino acids. The CDR3, as DNA: TGTGCCAGCTTGAACTCTGGGGCCAACGTCCTGACTTTC. As protein: CASLNSGANVLTF.

The chain recombines TRBV24-1 with TRBJ1-2; no clear D gene. Trimming took off 3 bases at V and 0 bases at J, with 7 bases between the two ends. This CDR3 is built from 14 residues. CDR1 is KGHDR and CDR2 is SFDVKD in the germline V gene. In DNA form, the CDR3 reads TGTGCCACCAGTGATCGCGGTACTAACTATGGCTACACCTTC. It translates to CATSDRGTNYGYTF.

The chain links TRBV28 to TRBJ2-1; D is possibly TRBD1 (6 bases). The V and J ends lost 10 bases and 9 bases respectively, with 16 bases between them. Germline loops: CDR1 MDHEN, CDR2 SYDVKM. CDR3 length equals 12 residues. CDR3 loop: CANIQGPGEQFF. CDR3 in DNA: TGTGCCAACATACAGGGTCCTGGTGAGCAGTTCTTC.

This clonotype was counted between two and nine times. V gene TRBV4-1 combines with J gene TRBJ2-4; D call uncertain. Trimming removed 2 bases from V and 0 bases from J, with 14 bases in between. The CDR3 covers 17 residues. The germline V gene has CDR1 MGHRA and CDR2 YSYEKL. CDR3: CASSQNWAQEAKNIQYF. The CDR3 DNA is TGCGCCAGCAGCCAAAACTGGGCGCAAGAAGCCAAAAACATTCAGTACTTC.

The chain employs TRBV29-1 and TRBJ2-1; no clear D gene. This CDR3 spans 14 amino acids. Germline values: CDR1 SQVTM, CDR2 ANQGSEA. The V and J ends lost 2 bases and 8 bases respectively, with 16 bases between them. The CDR3 reads CSVESLNGYDEQFF. CDR3 nucleotides: TGCAGCGTTGAATCCCTCAACGGGTACGATGAGCAGTTCTTC.

This clonotype appeared a few times. The chain recombines TRBV7-2 with TRBJ2-3, with 7 bases that match TRBD2. V gave up 4 bases and J gave up 5 bases; unmatched junction bases: 12. The CDR3 length is 16 residues. Germline values: CDR1 SGHTA, CDR2 FQGNSA. CDR3 residues: CASSSGVSREIDTQYF. The CDR3 DNA is TGTGCCAGCAGCTCCGGGGTATCGCGGGAGATAGATACGCAGTATTTT.

The chain is built from TRBV27 and TRBJ2-1; unclear D gene. There are 17 residues in the CDR3. Germline loops: CDR1 MNHEY, CDR2 SMNVEV (reference sequence). V lost 3 bases, J lost 9 bases, and 24 bases lay in between. The CDR3 here is CASSFLTRRQGAREQFF. The CDR3 region has the DNA TGTGCCAGCAGTTTCCTAACCCGCCGACAAGGAGCTCGTGAGCAGTTCTTC.

This clonotype occurred a few times. The chain uses TRBV24-1 and TRBJ2-4; D ambiguous. From germline, CDR1 is KGHDR and CDR2 SFDVKD. The V end lost 2 bases, the J end lost 2 bases, and 9 bases lay between the germline ends. The CDR3 has 15 residues. The CDR3 DNA reads TGTGCCACCAGTGATTCAGGTCCCTCCAAAAACATTCAGTACTTC. This codes for CATSDSGPSKNIQYF.

In regard to this clonotype: This is likely a read error, given that the CDR3 carries no conserved phenylalanine or tryptophan at its end. J is TRBJ2-1 and V is TRBV18; the D is unclear. V shed 0 bases and J shed 0 bases, with 12 bases lying between them. CDR3 length: 17 amino acids. Germline values: CDR1 KGHSH, CDR2 LQKENI. As DNA, the CDR3 is TGTGCCAGCTCACCACCGGGATCCAGAGTCTCCTACAATGAGCAGTTCCTC. Its translation is CASSPPGSRVSYNEQFL.

This clonotype showed up many times. This chain joins TRBV23-1 and TRBJ2-2; 15 bases match TRBD2. TRBV23-1 is reported as an ORF; its role is uncertain. The V segment lost 3 bases and the J segment 5 bases; nucleotides outside the gene matches: 1. This CDR3 is 16 amino acids long. The CDR3 sequence is CASSQGTSGRTGELFF. For the CDR3, the DNA is TGCGCCAGCAGTCAGGGGACTAGCGGGAGGACCGGGGAGCTGTTTTTT.

The rearrangement joins TRBV20-1 to TRBJ1-1; no clear D gene. The germline V and J ends were trimmed by 6 bases and 0 bases, with 8 bases remaining between them. The CDR3 spans 12 residues. CDR1 and CDR2 (germline): DFQATT, SNEGSKA (reference sequence). Here the CDR3 DNA reads TGCAGTGCGAACCACCTGAACACTGAAGCTTTCTTT. Protein sequence: CSANHLNTEAFF.

The chain links TRBV7-2 to TRBJ2-7, with TRBD1 matching 8 bases. The junction had 6 bases not matched to a gene; V was cut back by 5 bases and J by 0 bases. The germline gives CDR1 SGHTA, CDR2 FQGNSA. The length of the CDR3 is 15 residues. CDR3 DNA: TGTGCCAGCAGCGCCGGACAGGGCAACTCCTACGAGCAGTACTTC. Translation gives CASSAGQGNSYEQYF.

This clonotype has just a few counts. The J gene is TRBJ2-1, the V gene TRBV6-6, with a tentative D call TRBD1 (6 bases). Germline assignment: CDR1 MNHNY and CDR2 SVGAGI (reference sequence). CDR3 length: 13 residues. Trimming took 8 bases from V and 7 from J, leaving 15 bases between them. The CDR3 sequence is CASRHREKNEQFF. In DNA form, the CDR3 reads TGTGCCAGCCGCCACAGGGAAAAGAATGAGCAGTTCTTC.

The table lists this clonotype with a few counts. The chain employs TRBV27 and TRBJ2-2, with D maybe TRBD1 (6 bases). V gave up 1 base and J gave up 3 bases, with 9 bases separating them. CDR1 MNHEY and CDR2 SMNVEV come from the germline V gene (reference sequence). This CDR3 is 15 amino acids long. The CDR3 protein is CASSLLQGDTGELFF. The CDR3 DNA reads as TGTGCCAGCAGTTTATTACAGGGCGACACCGGGGAGCTGTTTTTT.

This clonotype was found once. The chain links TRBV7-6 to TRBJ2-7; the D is unclear. V lost 4 bases and J 5 bases, leaving 9 bases between the germline ends. CDR3 length: 12 residues. From germline, CDR1 is SGHVS and CDR2 FNYEAQ. The CDR3 loop is CASSSQFDEQYF. The CDR3 region has the DNA TGTGCCAGCAGCTCGCAATTCGACGAGCAGTACTTC.

This clonotype was counted many times. V and J are TRBV24-1 and TRBJ2-1, with D possibly matching TRBD2 (5 bases). V was cut by 7 bases and J by 6 bases, with 6 bases left in between. The germline CDR1 and CDR2 sequences are KGHDR and SFDVKD. CDR3 size: 11 residues. CDR3 DNA sequence: TGTGCCACCAGCCGGGGCAATGAGCAGTTCTTC. As protein: CATSRGNEQFF.

The chain employs TRBV29-1 and TRBJ2-1; the D gene is possibly TRBD1 (5 bases). V was clipped by 7 bases and J by 8 bases, with 18 bases between them. CDR1 and CDR2 (germline): SQVTM, ANQGSEA. This CDR3 comprises 13 residues. CDR3 sequence: CSAPPQGLDEQFF. The CDR3 nucleotides are TGCAGCGCCCCACCCCAGGGTCTGGATGAGCAGTTCTTC.

The chain is built from TRBV4-2 and TRBJ1-2; D may be TRBD1 (5 bases). The germline V gene encodes CDR1 LGHNA and CDR2 YNFKEQ. Deletions cut 0 bases from V and 8 bases from J, with 16 bases between. The CDR3 is 15 residues long. CDR3 coding DNA: TGTGCCAGCAGCCAAGATGGAGGGGTTTGGCCGGGCTACACCTTC. As protein: CASSQDGGVWPGYTF.